What follows are 17 T cell receptor beta chains derived from one specimen sequenced in a study of human T cells and chemical hapten exposure (dated by TCRdb to the early 2020s). The time point label corresponds to: healthy volunteer bleed at 2 weeks. Total RNA was isolated from unfractionated whole blood collected in Tempus Blood RNA tubes. The library was built by means of RACE. The data were produced on a NextSeq 500. TCRdb trimmed public reads at Q25 via fastp, called clones via MiXCR and kept in-frame beta chains. When rows share a CDR3 protein, they turn into one entry using the most common DNA and genes. This sample is represented by about 45,000 distinct CDR3 sequences; 3.5% to 4.5% of them were singletons. Jointly, the top ten make up under 2% of the sample. Material: whole blood. These receptors were collected from a female donor in good health. Some clones in this sample may be carry-over from other donors' samples.

The table lists this clonotype with a few counts. The chain combines TRBV7-9 with TRBJ1-3; D gene unclear. V was clipped by 6 bases and J by 3 bases, with 15 bases between them. Germline values: CDR1 SEHNR, CDR2 FQNEAQ (reference sequence). The CDR3 is 15 residues long. CDR3 nucleotide sequence: TGTGCCAGCAGTCTAGACGGGGTTTTTGGAAACACCATATATTTT. Residues: CASSLDGVFGNTIYF. The full variable domain, completed using reference TRBV7-9 and TRBJ1-3, is DTGVSQNPRHKITKRGQNVTFRCDPISEHNRLYWYRQTLGQGPEFLTYFQNEAQLEKSRLLSDRFSAERPKGSFSTLEIQRTEQGDSAMYLCASSLDGVFGNTIYFGEGSWLTVV.

The sample holds many counts of this clonotype. The genes are TRBV6-4 and TRBJ1-5; D uncertain. The CDR3 extends over 13 amino acids. V lost 3 bases to trimming and J lost 8 bases, with 11 bases between them. Germline lookup yields CDR1 MRHNA and CDR2 SNTAGT. The CDR3 is CASSDYYGEPQHF. The CDR3 DNA follows: TGTGCCAGCAGTGATTACTACGGAGAGCCCCAGCATTTT.

This clonotype was counted ten times or more. The chain joins TRBV20-1 to TRBJ2-5, with TRBD2 as a possible D gene (6 bases). V shed 5 bases and J shed 2 bases, with 18 bases lying between them. The germline V gene encodes CDR1 DFQATT and CDR2 SNEGSKA (reference sequence). This CDR3 region has 15 residues. CDR3 sequence (DNA): TGCAGTGCTGCCCCCCCTTTCGGGAGACAAGAGACCCAGTACTTC. Its protein product is CSAAPPFGRQETQYF.

Many counts were recorded for this clonotype. J is TRBJ2-1 and V is TRBV4-2, with 9 nucleotides matching TRBD2. The CDR3 is made up of 20 amino acids. Germline CDR1 LGHNA, CDR2 YNFKEQ. V trimming: 0 bases; J trimming: 10 bases; junction bases outside the gene matches: 22. CDR3 amino acids: CASSQEGGVGGGAVRNEQFF. In nucleotides, the CDR3 is TGTGCCAGCAGCCAAGAAGGGGGAGTAGGCGGGGGGGCCGTCAGGAACGAGCAGTTCTTC.

This clonotype appeared many times. The chain uses TRBV27 and TRBJ2-7; no firm D call. From germline, CDR1 is MNHEY and CDR2 SMNVEV (reference sequence). The CDR3 has 13 residues. Trimming left V 3 bases short and J 2 bases short, with 8 bases between. The chain's CDR3 is CASSFGRAYEQYF. The CDR3 nucleotides are TGTGCCAGCAGTTTTGGACGGGCCTACGAGCAGTACTTC.

The sample holds many counts of this clonotype. The V and J genes are TRBV5-5 and TRBJ2-7, with D possibly matching TRBD1 (6 bases). This CDR3 comprises 12 residues. Germline CDR1 is SGHKS and CDR2 is YYEKEE (reference sequence). V was cut by 4 bases and J by 3 bases, with 8 bases left in between. CDR3 amino acids: CASSIRGYEQYF. For the CDR3, the DNA is TGTGCCAGCAGCATCAGGGGCTACGAGCAGTACTTC. Full variable domain (rest looked up from reference TRBV5-5 and TRBJ2-7): DAGVTQSPTHLIKTRGQQVTLRCSPISGHKSVSWYQQVLGQGPQFIFQYYEKEERGRGNFPDRFSARQFPNYSSELNVNALLLGDSALYLCASSIRGYEQYFGPGTRLTVT.

This clonotype came up many times. The V and J genes are TRBV7-2 and TRBJ1-1; 8 positions agree with TRBD1. The germline gives CDR1 SGHTA, CDR2 FQGNSA. The CDR3 has 13 amino acids. The trim removed 5 bases at V and 6 bases at J, leaving 5 bases unmatched. This CDR3 reads CASSTQGAAEAFF. CDR3 sequence (DNA): TGTGCCAGCAGCACTCAGGGGGCTGCTGAAGCTTTCTTT.

This clonotype occurred many times. The V and J genes are TRBV27 and TRBJ2-5; a possible D gene is TRBD2 (5 bases). The V and J ends lost 6 bases and 0 bases respectively, with 8 bases between them. In germline, CDR1 is MNHEY, CDR2 SMNVEV (reference sequence). CDR3 length equals 13 residues. DNA for the CDR3: TGTGCCAGCAGCAGCGGATACCAAGAGACCCAGTACTTC. Amino acid sequence: CASSSGYQETQYF.

This clonotype was detected ten times or more. The rearrangement uses TRBV9 and TRBJ1-5; TRBD1 matches 7 bases. The V and J ends lost 4 bases and 4 bases, in that order; junction bases with no gene match: 11. CDR3 length: 16 residues. Per germline, CDR1 SGDLS and CDR2 YYNGEE. The CDR3, as DNA: TGTGCCAGCAGCCCGGGCCGGGGGACAGATAATCAGCCCCAGCATTTT. Translated: CASSPGRGTDNQPQHF.

The chain is built from TRBV24-1 and TRBJ2-7; no definite D call. CDR1 KGHDR and CDR2 SFDVKD come from the germline V gene. V gave up 7 bases and J gave up 5 bases, with 5 bases separating them. This CDR3 has 10 amino acids. As DNA, the CDR3 is TGTGCCACCAGCCTCCACGAGCAGTACTTC. This translates into CATSLHEQYF.

The sample holds many counts of this clonotype. The chain employs TRBV12-3 or TRBV12-4 and TRBJ2-7, with 10 positions matching TRBD2. The J segment lost 10 bases and the V segment lost 3 bases, leaving 9 bases of the junction unmatched. The CDR3 length is 14 residues. The CDR3 sequence: CASSLVRAGGPQYF. For the CDR3, the DNA is TGTGCCAGCAGTTTGGTTCGAGCGGGGGGGCCTCAGTACTTC.

The J gene is TRBJ1-2, the V gene TRBV13, with a weak D call TRBD1 (6 bases). Trimming stripped 4 bases from V and 4 bases from J, with 13 bases between. The CDR3 has 14 amino acids. Germline CDR1 and CDR2: PRHDT and FYEKMQ (reference sequence). This CDR3 is CASSYNTGTYGYTF. The CDR3 DNA follows: TGTGCCAGCAGCTATAATACAGGGACCTATGGCTACACCTTC.

This clonotype was picked up a small number of times. The chain is built from TRBV5-4 and TRBJ2-6; 8 bases are a match to TRBD1. With V trimmed by 3 bases and J by 1 base, 9 bases remained unmatched. CDR1 is SGHNT, CDR2 YYREEE, per germline (reference sequence). CDR3 length: 18 amino acids. CDR3 in DNA: TGTGCCAGCAGCTCCGGACAGGACAGGGCTTCTGGGGCCAACGTCCTGACTTTC. This codes for CASSSGQDRASGANVLTF.

This clonotype appeared many times. The chain employs TRBV6-6 and TRBJ1-5, with 7 positions matching TRBD1. J was trimmed by 0 bases and V by 0 bases; bases with no gene match: 8. The length of the CDR3 is 18 residues. CDR1 and CDR2 (germline): MNHNY, SVGAGI (reference sequence). The CDR3 reads CASSYSGGRTYSNQPQHF. CDR3 bases: TGTGCCAGCAGTTACTCAGGGGGCAGAACTTATAGCAATCAGCCCCAGCATTTT.

V gene TRBV29-1 combines with J gene TRBJ2-1; TRBD2 matches at 8 bases. Trimming at V came to 1 base and at J to 0 bases, leaving 8 bases not matched to a gene. The germline V gene encodes CDR1 SQVTM and CDR2 ANQGSEA. The CDR3 covers 17 residues. The CDR3 nucleotides are TGCAGCGTTGAAGGTGGGTTAGCGGGAAGCTCCTACAATGAGCAGTTCTTC. Translation gives CSVEGGLAGSSYNEQFF.

This clonotype was seen repeatedly, ten times or more. The V and J genes are TRBV7-9 and TRBJ1-4; 10 bases line up with TRBD1. This CDR3 is 14 amino acids long. CDR1 is SEHNR, CDR2 FQNEAQ, per germline (reference sequence). Trimming cost V 5 bases and J 6 bases; bases outside gene matches: 3. CDR3 sequence: CASSRQGAYEKLFF. The CDR3 DNA reads TGTGCCAGCAGCAGACAGGGGGCTTATGAAAAACTGTTTTTT.

A word on this clonotype: The junction shows a germline mismatch at one end, possibly a read error. This chain joins TRBV19 and TRBJ1-5; D gene unclear. This CDR3 has 13 residues. CDR1 is LNHDA and CDR2 is SQIVND in the germline V gene (reference sequence). CDR3 residues: CASSIPGVQPQNF. The CDR3 DNA reads as TGTGCCAGTAGTATTCCGGGAGTCCAGCCCCAGAATTTT.